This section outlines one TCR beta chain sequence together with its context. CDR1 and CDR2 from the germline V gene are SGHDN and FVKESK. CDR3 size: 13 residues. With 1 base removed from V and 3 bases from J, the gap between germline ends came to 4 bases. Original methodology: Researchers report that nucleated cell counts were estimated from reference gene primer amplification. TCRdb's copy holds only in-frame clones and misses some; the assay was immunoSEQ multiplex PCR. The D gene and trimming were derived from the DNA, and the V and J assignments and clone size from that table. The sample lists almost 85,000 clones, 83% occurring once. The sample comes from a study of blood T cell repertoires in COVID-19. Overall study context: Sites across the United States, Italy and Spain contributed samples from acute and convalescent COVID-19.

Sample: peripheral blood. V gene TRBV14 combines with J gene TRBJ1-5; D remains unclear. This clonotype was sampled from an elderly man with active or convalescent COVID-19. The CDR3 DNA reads TGTGCCAGCAGCCAAGGTCACAATCAGCCCCAGCATTTT. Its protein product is CASSQGHNQPQHF.